This record looks at one T cell receptor beta chain sequence and its context. Germline lookup yields CDR1 MNHEY and CDR2 SMNVEV (reference sequence). CDR3 size: 14 residues. The trim removed 6 bases at V and 4 bases at J, leaving 6 bases unmatched. Sequencing used immunoSEQ multiplex PCR; TCRdb keeps in-frame clones, though not all of them. The repertoire includes about 61,000 clones, around 90% of them detected once, and over 5% sits in the top ten. The sample is drawn from a study of control samples from healthy donors and cancer patients. The receptor's source is a man in his 60s with colorectal cancer. The specimen sequenced was PBMCs. V and J are TRBV27 and TRBJ1-1; 9 bases line up with TRBD1. The CDR3 DNA is TGTGCCAGCAGGTCGGGACAGGGACCCACTGAAGCTTTCTTT. Residues: CASRSGQGPTEAFF.